This is a list of T cell receptor beta chains from one sample in a study of blood T cells in healthy people across ages. TCRdb used MiXCR to reprocess the 5' RACE reads, holding one entry per CDR3 protein. The data contain about 1.1 million distinct CDR3 sequences, around two fifths of them singletons. Sequencing was performed on blood. These receptor sequences come from a man between 18 and 29 years old in good health. Both conserved end residues are trimmed from each CDR3.

CDR3 protein: ASSLDLQGPGELF
V gene: TRBV7-2
CDR3 length: 13
J gene: TRBJ2-2

CDR3 protein: ASSLEQETRYEQY
V gene: TRBV5-1
CDR3 length: 13
J gene: TRBJ2-7

CDR3 protein: SVEDGVYGELF
V gene: TRBV29-1
CDR3 length: 11
J gene: TRBJ2-2

CDR3 protein: ASSLTGAYSYNEQF
V gene: TRBV5-1
CDR3 length: 14
J gene: TRBJ2-1

CDR3 protein: ASSFIRGRVSPLH
V gene: TRBV27
CDR3 length: 13
J gene: TRBJ1-6

CDR3 protein: ASSQTGLAGNNEQY
V gene: TRBV4-1
CDR3 length: 14
J gene: TRBJ2-5

CDR3 protein: ASSLGNSGGSYNEQF
V gene: TRBV6-2/TRBV6-3
CDR3 length: 15
J gene: TRBJ2-1

CDR3 protein: ASSQDVGEGYNEQF
V gene: TRBV3-1
CDR3 length: 14
J gene: TRBJ2-1

CDR3 protein: ASSFSNRAYEQY
V gene: TRBV7-9
CDR3 length: 12
J gene: NA

CDR3 protein: ASSMGLAGVYQETQY
V gene: TRBV5-1
CDR3 length: 15
J gene: TRBJ2-5

CDR3 protein: ASSLVMWGTLGTDTQY
V gene: TRBV11-2
CDR3 length: 16
J gene: TRBJ2-3

CDR3 protein: ASSGLAGQPQH
V gene: TRBV6-1
CDR3 length: 11
J gene: TRBJ1-5

CDR3 protein: ASSLVGRRGEKLF
V gene: TRBV7-6
CDR3 length: 13
J gene: TRBJ1-4

CDR3 protein: ASSYSAPTGLGTEAF
V gene: TRBV6-2/TRBV6-3
CDR3 length: 15
J gene: TRBJ1-1

CDR3 protein: ASLSRSSNQPQH
V gene: TRBV6-6
CDR3 length: 12
J gene: TRBJ1-5

CDR3 protein: ASSLQGVEDTQY
V gene: TRBV5-1
CDR3 length: 12
J gene: TRBJ2-3

CDR3 protein: ASSLEDTPYNEQY
V gene: TRBV5-1
CDR3 length: 13
J gene: TRBJ2-7

CDR3 protein: ASSYPRTGNEKLF
V gene: TRBV7-3
CDR3 length: 13
J gene: TRBJ1-4

CDR3 protein: ASIKGPLIGNEQF
V gene: TRBV7-9
CDR3 length: 13
J gene: TRBJ2-1

CDR3 protein: ASSYSMGGNYEQY
V gene: TRBV6-2/TRBV6-3
CDR3 length: 13
J gene: NA

CDR3 protein: SAKGPGRSTDTQY
V gene: TRBV20-1
CDR3 length: 13
J gene: TRBJ2-3

CDR3 protein: ASSHWGNEQF
V gene: TRBV7-9
CDR3 length: 10
J gene: TRBJ2-1

CDR3 protein: ASSLGHRSPAF
V gene: TRBV7-9
CDR3 length: 11
J gene: TRBJ1-1

CDR3 protein: ASSVESTEGKLF
V gene: TRBV9
CDR3 length: 12
J gene: TRBJ1-4

CDR3 protein: ASSVVGRAAYNEQF
V gene: TRBV9
CDR3 length: 14
J gene: TRBJ2-1

CDR3 protein: ASSQYRDRGSLNEQY
V gene: TRBV5-1
CDR3 length: 15
J gene: TRBJ2-5

CDR3 protein: ASSLIIHEQY
V gene: TRBV5-6
CDR3 length: 10
J gene: TRBJ2-5

CDR3 protein: ASSSMIGELF
V gene: TRBV27
CDR3 length: 10
J gene: TRBJ2-2

CDR3 protein: ASPATEAF
V gene: TRBV5-5
CDR3 length: 8
J gene: TRBJ1-1

CDR3 protein: AISVGEGAF
V gene: TRBV10-3
CDR3 length: 9
J gene: TRBJ1-1

CDR3 protein: ASSRGLAGGITYNEQF
V gene: TRBV11-2
CDR3 length: 16
J gene: TRBJ2-1

CDR3 protein: ASSVYPAGGLSTSTDTQY
V gene: TRBV9
CDR3 length: 18
J gene: TRBJ2-3

CDR3 protein: SARETRRNTEAF
V gene: TRBV20-1
CDR3 length: 12
J gene: TRBJ1-1

CDR3 protein: ASSGTGRYYGYT
V gene: TRBV25-1
CDR3 length: 12
J gene: TRBJ1-2

CDR3 protein: ASSFRLAGASSSYNEQF
V gene: TRBV12-3/TRBV12-4
CDR3 length: 17
J gene: TRBJ2-1

CDR3 protein: ASSLLGVSYEQY
V gene: TRBV5-1
CDR3 length: 12
J gene: TRBJ2-7

CDR3 protein: ASTAAGDYNYGYT
V gene: TRBV7-9
CDR3 length: 13
J gene: TRBJ1-2

CDR3 protein: SVGPLQCRY
V gene: TRBV29-1
CDR3 length: 9
J gene: TRBJ2-4

CDR3 protein: SGWPLGGNNEQF
V gene: TRBV29-1
CDR3 length: 12
J gene: TRBJ2-1

CDR3 protein: ASSRTGKARRTEAF
V gene: TRBV6-5
CDR3 length: 14
J gene: TRBJ1-1

CDR3 protein: ASSWVNEQF
V gene: TRBV6-6
CDR3 length: 9
J gene: TRBJ2-1

CDR3 protein: ASALGQSDEQF
V gene: TRBV18
CDR3 length: 11
J gene: TRBJ2-1

CDR3 protein: ASTGSGGSSYNEQY
V gene: TRBV7-9
CDR3 length: 14
J gene: NA

CDR3 protein: ASSLRGRMDQPQH
V gene: TRBV5-6
CDR3 length: 13
J gene: TRBJ1-5

CDR3 protein: ASRRDRGGNTEAF
V gene: TRBV2
CDR3 length: 13
J gene: TRBJ1-1

CDR3 protein: ASTQDGNSNQPQH
V gene: TRBV7-2
CDR3 length: 13
J gene: TRBJ1-5

CDR3 protein: ASSFGTAEQY
V gene: TRBV11-1
CDR3 length: 10
J gene: TRBJ2-7

CDR3 protein: ASRGTGAVYGYT
V gene: TRBV6-1
CDR3 length: 12
J gene: TRBJ1-2

CDR3 protein: ASSSKARYTEAF
V gene: TRBV6-5
CDR3 length: 12
J gene: TRBJ1-1

CDR3 protein: SAEIALGYEQY
V gene: TRBV29-1
CDR3 length: 11
J gene: NA

CDR3 protein: AISESQDRGHEQY
V gene: TRBV10-3
CDR3 length: 13
J gene: TRBJ2-7

CDR3 protein: ASSLDSQPPYGYT
V gene: TRBV7-9
CDR3 length: 13
J gene: TRBJ1-2

CDR3 protein: ASRVTGRSTYEQY
V gene: TRBV6-2/TRBV6-3
CDR3 length: 13
J gene: TRBJ2-7

CDR3 protein: ASSSQGTTDTQY
V gene: TRBV5-6
CDR3 length: 12
J gene: TRBJ2-3

CDR3 protein: ASSVRGGGYGYT
V gene: TRBV27
CDR3 length: 12
J gene: TRBJ1-2

CDR3 protein: SARDGSSGNTIY
V gene: TRBV20-1
CDR3 length: 12
J gene: TRBJ1-3

CDR3 protein: ASSSTGFGYT
V gene: TRBV27
CDR3 length: 10
J gene: TRBJ1-2

CDR3 protein: ASSSRGGNEKLF
V gene: TRBV6-5
CDR3 length: 12
J gene: TRBJ1-4

CDR3 protein: ASSLTGAMNTGELF
V gene: TRBV5-1
CDR3 length: 14
J gene: TRBJ2-2

CDR3 protein: ASSEGRFTEAF
V gene: TRBV27
CDR3 length: 11
J gene: TRBJ1-1